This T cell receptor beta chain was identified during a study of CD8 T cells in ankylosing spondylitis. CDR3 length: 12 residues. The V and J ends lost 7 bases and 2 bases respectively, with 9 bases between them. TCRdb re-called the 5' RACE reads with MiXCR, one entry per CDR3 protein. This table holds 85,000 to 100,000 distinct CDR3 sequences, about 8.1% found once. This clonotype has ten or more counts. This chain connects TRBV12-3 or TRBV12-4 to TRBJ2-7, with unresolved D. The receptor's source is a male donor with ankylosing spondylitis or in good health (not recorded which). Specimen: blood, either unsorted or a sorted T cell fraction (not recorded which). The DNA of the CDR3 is TGTGCCAGCACGGCGAACACCTACGAGCAGTACTTC. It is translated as CASTANTYEQYF.